These T cell receptor beta chains were read from a single sample in a study of T cell changes during pregnancy in multiple sclerosis. Assay used: immunoSEQ multiplex PCR; TCRdb lists only in-frame clones, some missing. The sample carries approximately 96,000 clones, about 91% recorded once. The material was peripheral blood, obtained after pregnancy. These receptors all come from a female donor in good health, enrolled as a control in a pregnancy study. CDR3s include the opening cysteine and the closing phenylalanine or tryptophan. The D gene is left open where the match is weak. Rows may omit the clone size; those that give it use once, few, many or a size class.

D: .
length: 13
J: TRBJ2-3
V: TRBV29-1
size: .
DNA: TGCAGCGTGTTACGCGGGGAAAGGGATACGCAGTATTTT
CDR3: CSVLRGERDTQYF

D: TRBD2
length: 14
J: TRBJ2-5
V: TRBV27
size: .
DNA: TGTGCCAGCTCCTTCATGGGGGGGGGAGAGACCCAGTACTTC
CDR3: CASSFMGGGETQYF

D: TRBD2
length: 16
J: TRBJ2-7
V: TRBV7-9
size: .
DNA: TGTGCCAGCAGCTCCGGACTAGCGGGAGGGGTAGACGAGCAGTACTTC
CDR3: CASSSGLAGGVDEQYF

D: TRBD1
length: 14
J: TRBJ1-5
V: TRBV7-2
size: .
DNA: TGTGCCAGCAGCCCCCGACAGGGTACTCAGCCCCAGCATTTT
CDR3: CASSPRQGTQPQHF

D: .
length: 14
J: TRBJ2-7
V: TRBV19
size: .
DNA: TGTGCCAGTAGTATGTCGGGTACTACCTACGAGCAGTACTTC
CDR3: CASSMSGTTYEQYF

D: TRBD2
length: 18
J: TRBJ2-5
V: TRBV5-1
size: .
DNA: TGCGCCAGCAGCTTGGGCCTAGCGGGGGGCTTGTACCAAGAGACCCAGTACTTC
CDR3: CASSLGLAGGLYQETQYF

D: .
length: 12
J: TRBJ2-1
V: TRBV27
size: .
DNA: TGTGCCAGCAGTTCTAGTGGCGGTGAGCAGTTCTTC
CDR3: CASSSSGGEQFF

D: TRBD2
length: 15
J: TRBJ2-3
V: TRBV10-3
size: .
DNA: TGTGCCGCCCAGTGGGGAGCGGGAATCACAGATACGCAGTATTTT
CDR3: CAAQWGAGITDTQYF

D: TRBD2
length: 16
J: TRBJ2-5
V: TRBV5-1
size: .
DNA: TGCGCCAGCAGCCCCTCAGCGGGAGGGTACCAAGAGACCCAGTACTTC
CDR3: CASSPSAGGYQETQYF

D: .
length: 14
J: TRBJ1-2
V: TRBV30
size: .
DNA: TGTGCCTGGACCCCACGAGCAGAACTATATGGCTACACCTTC
CDR3: CAWTPRAELYGYTF

D: TRBD1
length: 16
J: TRBJ2-5
V: TRBV6-1
size: .
DNA: TGTGCCAGCAGTGGGTTCCGCCGGACAGGGGGAGAGACCCAGTACTTC
CDR3: CASSGFRRTGGETQYF

D: TRBD1
length: 15
J: TRBJ2-5
V: TRBV28
size: .
DNA: TGTGCCAGCAGTTACTCAGACAGGGTACGGGAGACCCAGTACTTC
CDR3: CASSYSDRVRETQYF

D: TRBD1
length: 14
J: TRBJ1-5
V: TRBV6-6
size: .
DNA: TGTGCCAGCAGTTACGGGACAGTAGATCAGCCCCAGCATTTT
CDR3: CASSYGTVDQPQHF

D: .
length: 15
J: TRBJ1-1
V: TRBV5-1
size: .
DNA: TGCGCCAGCAGCTTGGAGGGACTGAGGAACACTGAAGCTTTCTTT
CDR3: CASSLEGLRNTEAFF

D: TRBD1
length: 16
J: TRBJ2-7
V: TRBV19
size: .
DNA: TGTGCCAGTAGTAATCGACAGGGCCTGGCCTACAACGAGCAGTACTTC
CDR3: CASSNRQGLAYNEQYF

D: .
length: 14
J: TRBJ2-1
V: TRBV7-8
size: .
DNA: TGTGCCAGCAGCCCAGCTAGCGTATACAATGAGCAGTTCTTC
CDR3: CASSPASVYNEQFF

D: .
length: 17
J: TRBJ1-3
V: TRBV5-1
size: once
DNA: TGCGCCAGCAGCTTGGTAGGATCACAGGTCTCTGGAAACACCATATATTTT
CDR3: CASSLVGSQVSGNTIYF

D: .
length: 15
J: TRBJ1-5
V: TRBV6-1
size: .
DNA: TGTGCCAGCAGTGCGTGGGCAGATAGCAATCAGCCCCAGCATTTT
CDR3: CASSAWADSNQPQHF

D: TRBD2
length: 16
J: TRBJ2-4
V: TRBV14
size: .
DNA: TGTGCCAGCAGCCAAGAGACTAGCCTGGCCAAAAACATTCAGTACTTC
CDR3: CASSQETSLAKNIQYF

D: .
length: 15
J: TRBJ1-2
V: TRBV7-8
size: .
DNA: TGTGCCAGCAGCCCAACGACGGGAGCTAACTATGGCTACACCTTC
CDR3: CASSPTTGANYGYTF

D: .
length: 14
J: TRBJ1-4
V: TRBV28
size: .
DNA: TGTGCCAGCAGTTTAGGGCAGGAGGGGGAAAAACTGTTTTTT
CDR3: CASSLGQEGEKLFF

D: .
length: 13
J: TRBJ2-5
V: TRBV7-2
size: few
DNA: TGTGCCAGCAGCTTCCCCGGAGGGGAGACCCAGTACTTC
CDR3: CASSFPGGETQYF

D: .
length: 16
J: TRBJ2-7
V: TRBV28
size: once
DNA: TGTGCCAGCAGTTCAGCTTGGGACATCCTCACCTACGAGCAGTACTTC
CDR3: CASSSAWDILTYEQYF

D: .
length: 15
J: TRBJ1-4
V: TRBV5-1
size: .
DNA: TGCGCCAGCAGCTTGGAGGGGGTGAGGGGTGAAAAACTGTTTTTT
CDR3: CASSLEGVRGEKLFF

D: .
length: 13
J: TRBJ2-2
V: TRBV28
size: .
DNA: TGTGCCAGCAGCTTTAGACTGATGGGGGAGCTGTTTTTT
CDR3: CASSFRLMGELFF

D: .
length: 14
J: TRBJ2-7
V: TRBV27
size: .
DNA: TGTGCCAGCAGTTTATCACAGGGATTTTACGAGCAGTACTTC
CDR3: CASSLSQGFYEQYF

D: .
length: 15
J: TRBJ2-2
V: TRBV18
size: once
DNA: TGTGCCAGCTCACCATCCGGCGCGGGGACCGGGGAGCTGTTTTTT
CDR3: CASSPSGAGTGELFF

D: .
length: 12
J: TRBJ2-7
V: TRBV23-1
size: .
DNA: TGCGCCAGCACCCCTACAGGGAACGAGCAGTACTTC
CDR3: CASTPTGNEQYF

D: .
length: 14
J: TRBJ1-5
V: TRBV7-3
size: .
DNA: TGTGCCAGCAGCTCCGCAGGGGCAGAACAGCCCCAGCATTTT
CDR3: CASSSAGAEQPQHF

D: .
length: 13
J: TRBJ1-6
V: TRBV6-5
size: few
DNA: TGTGCCAGCGGCTCAGGGGCTCTGTCACCCCTCCACTTT
CDR3: CASGSGALSPLHF

D: TRBD2
length: 15
J: TRBJ2-3
V: TRBV2
size: .
DNA: TGTGCCAGCAGGGCTAGCGGTTTTAGCACAGATACGCAGTATTTT
CDR3: CASRASGFSTDTQYF

D: TRBD2
length: 17
J: TRBJ2-1
V: TRBV7-9
size: .
DNA: TGTGCCAGCAGCCCCCGGGAGGGAGCGGGAGGCTCAAATGAGCAGTTCTTC
CDR3: CASSPREGAGGSNEQFF

D: .
length: 14
J: TRBJ2-7
V: TRBV7-9
size: few
DNA: TGTGCCAGCAGTCCCGGGGGAGGACGATACGAGCAGTACTTC
CDR3: CASSPGGGRYEQYF

D: .
length: 13
J: TRBJ2-7
V: TRBV6-5
size: .
DNA: TGTGCCAGTCTGAGGGTGGGATTGAGCGAGCAGTACTTC
CDR3: CASLRVGLSEQYF

D: TRBD2
length: 13
J: TRBJ2-1
V: TRBV19
size: .
DNA: TGTGCGGCGACTAGCGGGATTTACAATGAGCAGTTCTTC
CDR3: CAATSGIYNEQFF

D: TRBD2
length: 13
J: TRBJ2-7
V: TRBV13
size: few
DNA: TGTGCCAGCAGCCATAGGGACTACTACGAGCAGTACTTC
CDR3: CASSHRDYYEQYF

D: .
length: 14
J: TRBJ2-2
V: TRBV14
size: .
DNA: TGTGCCAGCAGCCAGAGACTAGATTCCGGGGAGCTGTTTTTT
CDR3: CASSQRLDSGELFF

D: .
length: 22
J: TRBJ2-7
V: TRBV12-2
size: .
DNA: TGTGCAAGTCGCTTAGCGTCTGGTGTTCGACCACAACCGGGACAGGGCCATTACGAGCAGTACTTC
CDR3: CASRLASGVRPQPGQGHYEQYF

D: TRBD2
length: 13
J: TRBJ2-1
V: TRBV14
size: .
DNA: TGTGCCAGCAGCCGTCAAGTAGCGGGGGAGCAGTTCTTC
CDR3: CASSRQVAGEQFF

D: TRBD2
length: 14
J: TRBJ2-3
V: TRBV19
size: .
DNA: TGTGCCAGGCCTAGCGGGGGGGGTATTGATACGCAGTATTTT
CDR3: CARPSGGGIDTQYF

D: .
length: 12
J: TRBJ2-7
V: TRBV29-1
size: .
DNA: TGCAGCGTTGGTGACAACTCCTACGAGCAGTACTTC
CDR3: CSVGDNSYEQYF

D: TRBD2
length: 13
J: TRBJ2-3
V: TRBV15
size: .
DNA: TGTGCGGCCGGGCGGGGGGGCCGAGATACGCAGTATTTT
CDR3: CAAGRGGRDTQYF

D: TRBD2
length: 15
J: TRBJ2-1
V: TRBV5-1
size: .
DNA: TGCGCCAGCAGCCCCGGGACTAGCGGGCGCAATGAGCAGTTCTTC
CDR3: CASSPGTSGRNEQFF

D: TRBD1
length: 20
J: TRBJ1-2
V: TRBV13
size: few
DNA: TGTGCCAGCAGCCCGGAGGGGGCAGGGCGAACCCTTACTATAAACTATGGCTACACCTTC
CDR3: CASSPEGAGRTLTINYGYTF

D: .
length: 16
J: TRBJ2-1
V: TRBV11-2
size: .
DNA: TGTGCCAGCAGCTCCCTCCGACTGAGCTCCTACAATGAGCAGTTCTTC
CDR3: CASSSLRLSSYNEQFF

D: TRBD2
length: 15
J: TRBJ2-1
V: TRBV7-2
size: .
DNA: TGTGCCAGCAGCGCCGCTAGCGGGGAGTACAATGAGCAGTTCTTC
CDR3: CASSAASGEYNEQFF